This T cell receptor (beta chain) is drawn from a study of T-cell reconstitution after alpha-beta-depleted transplantation in children. Only a few counts were recorded for this clonotype. This CDR3 contains 14 residues. The germline V gene has CDR1 ENHRY and CDR2 SYGVKD. The V gene lost 10 bases and the J gene lost 4 bases, with 19 bases spanning the gap. Unique molecular identifiers were incorporated when the TCRbeta library was constructed. TCRdb used MiXCR to reprocess the PCR reads, holding one entry per CDR3 protein. There are more than 450,000 distinct CDR3 sequences in the sample; 18% occur only once, and 2.5% to 4% lies in the top ten.

The chain uses TRBV10-3 and TRBJ2-5; either TRBD1 or TRBD2 may supply D (5 bases each). Material: PBMCs from the stem cell graft donor, obtained from the stem cell graft. The receptor comes from a human donor who donated a stem cell graft to a child with acute lymphoblastic leukemia. As DNA, the CDR3 is TGTGCCACCTCAGTGGGGACGGCCGGAGAGACCCAGTACTTC. Translation gives CATSVGTAGETQYF.